One and the same sample provided the 21 T cell receptor beta chains below, sequenced in a study of T cell responses to AZD1222 COVID-19 vaccine. Some clones are missing from TCRdb's copy, which holds only in-frame ones; the method was immunoSEQ multiplex PCR. This sample has 50,000 to 65,000 clones; 86% occur once, and the top ten carry less than 8.5%. This specimen consisted of peripheral blood, obtained 28 days after the second AZD1222 dose. These receptors all come from an adult who received the AZD1222 COVID-19 vaccine.

This rearrangement joins TRBV6-6 to TRBJ2-3; D is unresolved. Germline CDR1 reads MNHNY; CDR2 reads SVGAGI (reference sequence). This CDR3 is built from 12 residues. Trimming took off 0 bases at V and 5 bases at J, with 3 bases between the two ends. The CDR3 is CASSYSVDTQYF. The CDR3 nucleotides read TGTGCCAGCAGTTACTCGGTAGATACGCAGTATTTT.

CDR3 DNA: TGTGCCAGCAGCTATCAAGCCCCCCTCCACTTT. Translating gives CASSYQAPLHF. This rearrangement joins TRBV28 to TRBJ1-6, with no clear D. Deletions cut 6 bases from V and 13 bases from J, with 10 bases between. The CDR3 consists of 11 residues. Germline V gene data show CDR1 as MDHEN and CDR2 as SYDVKM.

This clone was seen just once. The V call is TRBV7-2, the J call TRBJ1-4; 11 bases fit TRBD1. Germline CDR1 SGHTA, CDR2 FQGNSA. This CDR3 has 18 residues. The V segment lost 1 base and the J segment 3 bases; nucleotides outside the gene matches: 7. CDR3 region: CASSLVGQGAGANEKLFF. CDR3 DNA: TGTGCCAGCAGCTTAGTAGGACAGGGGGCCGGTGCTAATGAAAAACTGTTTTTT.

J is TRBJ2-6 and V is TRBV9, with 8 bases lining up with TRBD1. J lost 1 base, V lost 1 base, and 7 bases had no gene match. The CDR3 has 18 amino acids. In germline, CDR1 is SGDLS, CDR2 YYNGEE. The CDR3 spells CASSVYGQGASGANVLTF. The CDR3 region has the DNA TGTGCCAGCAGCGTATATGGGCAGGGGGCATCTGGGGCCAACGTCCTGACTTTC.

This chain joins TRBV19 and TRBJ1-4; the D is unclear. The germline gives CDR1 LNHDA, CDR2 SQIVND (reference sequence). The CDR3 length is 13 residues. V lost 5 bases, J lost 4 bases, and 8 bases lay in between. The CDR3 DNA reads TGTGCCAGTAGTCGGGGTTATAATGAAAAACTGTTTTTT. This codes for CASSRGYNEKLFF.

This sequence joins TRBV5-6 and TRBJ1-4; 7 nucleotides agree with TRBD1. J lost 6 bases, V lost 3 bases, and 5 bases had no gene match. CDR3 length: 14 residues. Germline lookup yields CDR1 SGHDT and CDR2 YYEEEE. CDR3 amino acids: CASSWRQGYEKLFF. The CDR3 DNA reads TGTGCCAGCAGCTGGCGACAGGGCTATGAAAAACTGTTTTTT.

The chain joins TRBV6-5 to TRBJ1-2; the D is unclear. This CDR3 has 13 residues. V gave up 6 bases and J gave up 1 base, with 9 bases separating them. CDR1 is MNHEY and CDR2 is SVGAGI in the germline V gene. The DNA of the CDR3 is TGTGCCAGCAGCCCCCAAATTAACTATGGCTACACCTTC. This translates into CASSPQINYGYTF.

V and J are TRBV11-3 and TRBJ1-2, with TRBD1 matching over 7 bases. From germline, CDR1 is SGHNT and CDR2 YENEEA. The CDR3 covers 14 residues. The junction had 2 bases not matched to a gene; V was cut back by 3 bases and J by 1 base. The CDR3 DNA is TGTGCCAGCAGCTTTGACAGGGATAACTATGGCTACACCTTC. As protein: CASSFDRDNYGYTF.

This CDR3 reads CASSQDTGTDTQYF. The CDR3 DNA reads TGTGCCAGCAGCCAAGATACCGGCACAGATACGCAGTATTTT. This rearrangement joins TRBV3-1 (or the pseudogene TRBV3-2) to TRBJ2-3; D gene uncertain. Germline CDR1 LGHDT, CDR2 YNNKEL (reference sequence). V was pared by 0 bases and J by 1 base, with 5 bases between. CDR3 length: 14 residues.

The chain is built from TRBV7-3 and TRBJ2-3, with unresolved D. Germline CDR1 reads SGHTA; CDR2 reads FQGTGA. V lost 5 bases and J lost 6, with 12 bases in between. CDR3 length: 13 amino acids. In nucleotides, the CDR3 is TGTGCCAGCAGCCGACTCGGATCTGATACGCAGTATTTT. Translation gives CASSRLGSDTQYF.

The CDR3 sequence: CASSIRAITGELFF. In DNA form, the CDR3 reads TGTGCCAGTAGTATAAGGGCAATCACCGGGGAGCTGTTTTTT. The V gene is TRBV19, the J gene TRBJ2-2; no reliable D call. Trimming left V 2 bases short and J 4 bases short, with 8 bases between. Germline CDR1 reads LNHDA; CDR2 reads SQIVND (reference sequence). This CDR3 has 14 amino acids.

CDR3 nucleotides: TGTGCCAGCAGTTTATACCCCCAGGGTTATGGCTACACCTTC. It yields the protein CASSLYPQGYGYTF. This rearrangement joins TRBV27 to TRBJ1-2; TRBD1 might be the D (5 bases). The length of the CDR3 is 14 residues. Germline CDR1 and CDR2: MNHEY and SMNVEV (reference sequence). The V and J ends lost 1 base and 5 bases respectively, with 11 bases between them.

The genes are TRBV6-5 and TRBJ1-2, with TRBD1 matching over 7 bases. The CDR3 sequence is 15 residues long. Germline V gene lookup returns CDR1 MNHEY and CDR2 SVGAGI. V was clipped by 6 bases and J by 4 bases; unmatched bases: 11. CDR3 coding DNA: TGTGCCAGCAGAACCCGACAGGGAGGGGCCTATGGCTACACCTTC. Its translation is CASRTRQGGAYGYTF.

The chain combines TRBV5-1 with TRBJ1-6; D possibly corresponds to TRBD1 (6 bases). The V end lost 2 bases, the J end lost 5 bases, and 8 bases lay between the germline ends. Germline-derived CDR1 and CDR2 are SGHRS and YFSETQ. This CDR3 has 14 amino acids. The CDR3 DNA reads as TGCGCCAGCAGCTTTACAGGGAATAATTCACCCCTCCACTTT. Its translation is CASSFTGNNSPLHF.

The chain links TRBV7-9 to TRBJ1-6; a weak D match, TRBD1 (5 bases). Looked up from germline, CDR1 is SEHNR and CDR2 is FQNEAQ (reference sequence). V was trimmed by 5 bases and J by 6 bases, leaving 14 bases between them. This CDR3 contains 15 residues. CDR3 sequence reads: CASSQEGQGNSPLHF. CDR3 bases: TGTGCCAGCAGCCAGGAAGGGCAGGGTAATTCACCCCTCCACTTT.

The rearrangement uses TRBV5-1 and TRBJ1-6; tentative D call: TRBD1 (6 bases). This CDR3 contains 15 residues. Trimming took off 3 bases at V and 7 bases at J, with 14 bases between the two ends. Germline V gene data show CDR1 as SGHRS and CDR2 as YFSETQ. CDR3 DNA sequence: TGCGCCAGCAGCTATTCGGGGGGCGGAAATTCACCCCTCCACTTT. Translating it yields CASSYSGGGNSPLHF.

The CDR3 bases are TGTGCCAGCAGCCGCCTCAGTCCGGGACAGGGGTACGAGCAGTACTTC. This sequence encodes CASSRLSPGQGYEQYF. This chain links TRBV5-4 with TRBJ2-7, with 10 bases lining up with TRBD1. This CDR3 has 16 amino acids. The V and J ends lost 4 bases and 4 bases, in that order; junction bases with no gene match: 11. Germline V CDR1 and CDR2: SGHNT, YYREEE (reference sequence).

The rearrangement uses TRBV3-1 (or the pseudogene TRBV3-2) and TRBJ2-7; possible D gene TRBD1, 6 bases. Trimming removed 1 base at V and 3 bases at J, with 10 bases between. The CDR3 runs to 14 residues. The V gene's germline CDR1 is LGHDT and CDR2 YNNKEL (reference sequence). The CDR3 sequence: CASSQGTVDYEQYF. The CDR3, as DNA: TGTGCCAGCAGCCAAGGGACAGTAGACTACGAGCAGTACTTC.

This clone has just a few counts. Here the CDR3 reads CASCVDRGWGQPQHF. CDR3 nucleotides: TGTGCCAGTTGCGTTGACCGGGGTTGGGGTCAGCCCCAGCATTTT. The chain is built from TRBV19 and TRBJ1-5; D unresolved. Per the germline V gene, CDR1 is LNHDA and CDR2 is SQIVND (reference sequence). Trimming took 8 bases from V and 6 from J, leaving 20 bases between them. This CDR3 has 15 amino acids.

The V and J genes are TRBV6-5 and TRBJ2-3, with D possibly being TRBD1 (5 bases). The CDR3 runs 13 residues. V dropped 6 bases and J dropped 6 bases, with 13 bases sitting between them. Looked up from germline, CDR1 is MNHEY and CDR2 is SVGAGI. The CDR3, as DNA: TGTGCCAGCAGGTGGACCAGGGTGGATACGCAGTATTTT. Protein: CASRWTRVDTQYF.

The chain links TRBV18 to TRBJ1-1; 7 bases align to TRBD1. The V gene end was trimmed by 0 bases and the J gene end by 4 bases; junction bases not matched to a gene: 11. The length of the CDR3 is 17 residues. CDR1 and CDR2 (germline): KGHSH, LQKENI. As DNA, the CDR3 is TGTGCCAGCTCACCACCGAGACAGGGAATCGGGAGCACTGAAGCTTTCTTT. Its protein product is CASSPPRQGIGSTEAFF.